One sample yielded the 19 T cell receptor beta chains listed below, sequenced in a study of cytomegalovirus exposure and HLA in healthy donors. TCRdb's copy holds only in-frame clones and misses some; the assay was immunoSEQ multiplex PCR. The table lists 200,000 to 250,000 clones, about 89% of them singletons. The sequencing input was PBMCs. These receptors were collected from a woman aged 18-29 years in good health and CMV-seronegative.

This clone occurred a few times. Here the CDR3 reads CASSIDRAGPQHF. CDR3 sequence (DNA): TGTGCCAGTAGTATAGACAGGGCTGGGCCCCAGCATTTT. This chain uses TRBV19 with TRBJ1-5; perhaps TRBD1 as D (5 bases). The CDR3 consists of 13 residues. V lost 0 bases and J lost 9, with 9 bases in between. Germline CDR1 LNHDA, CDR2 SQIVND (reference sequence). The variable domain in full, completed from reference TRBV19 and TRBJ1-5, reads DGGITQSPKYLFRKEGQNVTLSCEQNLNHDAMYWYRQDPGQGLRLIYYSQIVNDFQKGDIAEGYSVSREKKESFPLTVTSAQKNPTAFYLCASSIDRAGPQHFGDGTRLSIL.

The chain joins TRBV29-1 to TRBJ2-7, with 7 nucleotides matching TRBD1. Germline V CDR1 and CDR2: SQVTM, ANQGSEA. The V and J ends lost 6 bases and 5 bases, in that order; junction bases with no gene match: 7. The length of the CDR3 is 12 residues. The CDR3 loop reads CSVGQLSDEQYF. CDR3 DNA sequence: TGCAGCGTGGGACAGCTTAGCGACGAGCAGTACTTC.

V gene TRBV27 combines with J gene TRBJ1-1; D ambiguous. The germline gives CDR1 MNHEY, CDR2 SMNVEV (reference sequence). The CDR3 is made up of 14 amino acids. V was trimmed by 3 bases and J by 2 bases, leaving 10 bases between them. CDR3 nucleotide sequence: TGTGCCAGCAGTTTGGGTCCGGGTAACACTGAAGCTTTCTTT. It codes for CASSLGPGNTEAFF.

The chain's CDR3 is CAWNRNTIYF. CDR3 coding DNA: TGTGCCTGGAACAGAAACACCATATATTTT. The chain is built from TRBV30 and TRBJ1-3; no definite D call. The CDR3 has 10 residues. Trimming left V 4 bases short and J 5 bases short, with 3 bases between. Germline CDR1 and CDR2: GTSNPN and SVGIG (reference sequence).

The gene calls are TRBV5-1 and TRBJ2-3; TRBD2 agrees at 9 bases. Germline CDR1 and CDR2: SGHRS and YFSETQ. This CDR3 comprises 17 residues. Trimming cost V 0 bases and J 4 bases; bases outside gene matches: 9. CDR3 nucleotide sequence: TGCGCCAGCAGCTTGGAGGGCGGGAGGGCCTGGTCAGATACGCAGTATTTT. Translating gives CASSLEGGRAWSDTQYF.

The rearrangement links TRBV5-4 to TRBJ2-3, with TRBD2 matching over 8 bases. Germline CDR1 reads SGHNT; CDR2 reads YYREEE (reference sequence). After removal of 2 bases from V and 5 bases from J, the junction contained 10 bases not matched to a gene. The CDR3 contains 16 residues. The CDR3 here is CASSFPRGAQRDTQYF. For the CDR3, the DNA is TGTGCCAGCAGCTTCCCGCGGGGGGCGCAAAGAGATACGCAGTATTTT.

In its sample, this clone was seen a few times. For the CDR3, the DNA is TGTGCCTGGAACCGGGACAGGACCTACGAGCAGTACTTC. Amino acids: CAWNRDRTYEQYF. The J gene is TRBJ2-7, the V gene TRBV30; 8 bases fit TRBD1. Germline V CDR1 and CDR2: GTSNPN, SVGIG (reference sequence). The J segment lost 2 bases and the V segment lost 4 bases, leaving 4 bases of the junction unmatched. The CDR3 consists of 13 residues.

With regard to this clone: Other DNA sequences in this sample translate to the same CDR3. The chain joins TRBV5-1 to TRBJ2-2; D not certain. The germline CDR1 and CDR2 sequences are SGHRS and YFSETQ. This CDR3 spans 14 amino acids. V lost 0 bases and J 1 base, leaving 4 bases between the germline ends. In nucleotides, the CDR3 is TGCGCCAGCAGCTTGGGACAGAACACCGGGGAGCTGTTTTTT. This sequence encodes CASSLGQNTGELFF.

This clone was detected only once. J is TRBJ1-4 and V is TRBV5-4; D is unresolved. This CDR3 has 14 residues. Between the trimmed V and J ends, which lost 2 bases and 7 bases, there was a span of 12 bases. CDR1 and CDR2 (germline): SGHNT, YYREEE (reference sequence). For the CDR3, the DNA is TGTGCCAGCAGCTTAGGAGGGTCCCGTGAAAAACTGTTTTTT. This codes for CASSLGGSREKLFF. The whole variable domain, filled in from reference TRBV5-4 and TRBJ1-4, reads ETGVTQSPTHLIKTRGQQVTLRCSSQSGHNTVSWYQQALGQGPQFIFQYYREEENGRGNFPPRFSGLQFPNYSSELNVNALELDDSALYLCASSLGGSREKLFFGSGTQLSVL.

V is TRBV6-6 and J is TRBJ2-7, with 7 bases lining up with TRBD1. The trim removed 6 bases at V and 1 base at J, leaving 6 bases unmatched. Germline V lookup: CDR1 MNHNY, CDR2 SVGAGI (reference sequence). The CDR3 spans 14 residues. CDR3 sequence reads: CASRRPGQSYEQYF. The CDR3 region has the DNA TGTGCCAGCAGAAGACCGGGACAGTCCTACGAGCAGTACTTC.

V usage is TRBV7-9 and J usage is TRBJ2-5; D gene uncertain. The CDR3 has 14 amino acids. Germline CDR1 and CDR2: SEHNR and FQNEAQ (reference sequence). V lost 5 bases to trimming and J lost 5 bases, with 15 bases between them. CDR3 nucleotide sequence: TGTGCCAGCAGCCGCGGAATAGATAAGGAGACCCAGTACTTC. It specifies CASSRGIDKETQYF. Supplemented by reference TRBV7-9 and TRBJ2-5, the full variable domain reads DTGVSQNPRHKITKRGQNVTFRCDPISEHNRLYWYRQTLGQGPEFLTYFQNEAQLEKSRLLSDRFSAERPKGSFSTLEIQRTEQGDSAMYLCASSRGIDKETQYFGPGTRLLVL.

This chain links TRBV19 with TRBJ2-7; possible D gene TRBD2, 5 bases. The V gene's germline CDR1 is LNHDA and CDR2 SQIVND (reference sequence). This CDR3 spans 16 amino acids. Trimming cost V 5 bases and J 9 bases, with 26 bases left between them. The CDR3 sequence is CASSAKRLSYPDGQYF. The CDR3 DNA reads TGTGCCAGTAGTGCGAAAAGACTATCTTACCCTGATGGGCAGTACTTC.

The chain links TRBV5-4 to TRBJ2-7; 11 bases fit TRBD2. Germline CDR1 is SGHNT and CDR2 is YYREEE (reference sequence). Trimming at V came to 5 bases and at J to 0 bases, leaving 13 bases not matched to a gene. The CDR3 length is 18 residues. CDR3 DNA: TGTGCCAGCAGTAGTCGGGGTAGCGGGAGGGCCCTCTCCTACGAGCAGTACTTC. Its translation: CASSSRGSGRALSYEQYF.

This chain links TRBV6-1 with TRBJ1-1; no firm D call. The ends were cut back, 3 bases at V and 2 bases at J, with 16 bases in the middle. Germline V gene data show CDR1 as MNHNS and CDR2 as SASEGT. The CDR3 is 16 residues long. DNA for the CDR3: TGTGCCAGCAGTGAGGGGTTGGGAGGTCTTAACACTGAAGCTTTCTTT. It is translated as CASSEGLGGLNTEAFF.

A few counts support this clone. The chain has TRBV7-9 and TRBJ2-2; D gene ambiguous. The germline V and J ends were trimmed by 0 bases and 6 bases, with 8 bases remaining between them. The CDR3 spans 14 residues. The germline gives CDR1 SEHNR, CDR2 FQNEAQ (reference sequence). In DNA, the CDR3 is TGTGCCAGCAGCTTAGCGTCTCCGGCCGGGGAGCTGTTTTTT. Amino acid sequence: CASSLASPAGELFF.

For the CDR3, the DNA is TGTGCCAGCAGTGTTGATAGCGGGAACAATGAGCAGTTCTTC. This encodes CASSVDSGNNEQFF. The rearrangement links TRBV2 to TRBJ2-1; 8 positions match TRBD2. Germline V gene data show CDR1 as SNHLY and CDR2 as FYNNEI. The CDR3 runs to 14 residues. With 4 bases clipped from V and 5 bases from J, the junction kept 4 bases outside the gene matches. Combining the CDR3 with reference TRBV2 and TRBJ2-1 gives the whole variable domain EPEVTQTPSHQVTQMGQEVILRCVPISNHLYFYWYRQILGQKVEFLVSFYNNEISEKSEIFDDQFSVERPDGSNFTLKIRSTKLEDSAMYFCASSVDSGNNEQFFGPGTRLTVL.

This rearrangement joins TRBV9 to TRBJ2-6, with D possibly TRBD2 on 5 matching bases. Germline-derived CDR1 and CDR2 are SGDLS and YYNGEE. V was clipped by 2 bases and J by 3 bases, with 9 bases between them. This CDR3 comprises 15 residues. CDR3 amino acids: CASSVRTLGANVLTF. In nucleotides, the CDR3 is TGTGCCAGCAGCGTGCGGACTCTTGGGGCCAACGTCCTGACTTTC.

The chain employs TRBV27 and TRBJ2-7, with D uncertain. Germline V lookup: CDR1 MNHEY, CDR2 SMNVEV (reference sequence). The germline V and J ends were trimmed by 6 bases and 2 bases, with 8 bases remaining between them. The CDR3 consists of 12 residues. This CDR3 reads CASSPSPYEQYF. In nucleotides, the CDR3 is TGTGCCAGCAGCCCTTCCCCCTACGAGCAGTACTTC.

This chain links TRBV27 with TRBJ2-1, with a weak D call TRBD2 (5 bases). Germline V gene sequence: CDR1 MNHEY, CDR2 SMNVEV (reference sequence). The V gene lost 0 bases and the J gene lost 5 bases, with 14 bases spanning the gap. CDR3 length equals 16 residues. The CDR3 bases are TGTGCCAGCAGTTTATCGGGCCGAGGGTGGGACAATGAGCAGTTCTTC. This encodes CASSLSGRGWDNEQFF.